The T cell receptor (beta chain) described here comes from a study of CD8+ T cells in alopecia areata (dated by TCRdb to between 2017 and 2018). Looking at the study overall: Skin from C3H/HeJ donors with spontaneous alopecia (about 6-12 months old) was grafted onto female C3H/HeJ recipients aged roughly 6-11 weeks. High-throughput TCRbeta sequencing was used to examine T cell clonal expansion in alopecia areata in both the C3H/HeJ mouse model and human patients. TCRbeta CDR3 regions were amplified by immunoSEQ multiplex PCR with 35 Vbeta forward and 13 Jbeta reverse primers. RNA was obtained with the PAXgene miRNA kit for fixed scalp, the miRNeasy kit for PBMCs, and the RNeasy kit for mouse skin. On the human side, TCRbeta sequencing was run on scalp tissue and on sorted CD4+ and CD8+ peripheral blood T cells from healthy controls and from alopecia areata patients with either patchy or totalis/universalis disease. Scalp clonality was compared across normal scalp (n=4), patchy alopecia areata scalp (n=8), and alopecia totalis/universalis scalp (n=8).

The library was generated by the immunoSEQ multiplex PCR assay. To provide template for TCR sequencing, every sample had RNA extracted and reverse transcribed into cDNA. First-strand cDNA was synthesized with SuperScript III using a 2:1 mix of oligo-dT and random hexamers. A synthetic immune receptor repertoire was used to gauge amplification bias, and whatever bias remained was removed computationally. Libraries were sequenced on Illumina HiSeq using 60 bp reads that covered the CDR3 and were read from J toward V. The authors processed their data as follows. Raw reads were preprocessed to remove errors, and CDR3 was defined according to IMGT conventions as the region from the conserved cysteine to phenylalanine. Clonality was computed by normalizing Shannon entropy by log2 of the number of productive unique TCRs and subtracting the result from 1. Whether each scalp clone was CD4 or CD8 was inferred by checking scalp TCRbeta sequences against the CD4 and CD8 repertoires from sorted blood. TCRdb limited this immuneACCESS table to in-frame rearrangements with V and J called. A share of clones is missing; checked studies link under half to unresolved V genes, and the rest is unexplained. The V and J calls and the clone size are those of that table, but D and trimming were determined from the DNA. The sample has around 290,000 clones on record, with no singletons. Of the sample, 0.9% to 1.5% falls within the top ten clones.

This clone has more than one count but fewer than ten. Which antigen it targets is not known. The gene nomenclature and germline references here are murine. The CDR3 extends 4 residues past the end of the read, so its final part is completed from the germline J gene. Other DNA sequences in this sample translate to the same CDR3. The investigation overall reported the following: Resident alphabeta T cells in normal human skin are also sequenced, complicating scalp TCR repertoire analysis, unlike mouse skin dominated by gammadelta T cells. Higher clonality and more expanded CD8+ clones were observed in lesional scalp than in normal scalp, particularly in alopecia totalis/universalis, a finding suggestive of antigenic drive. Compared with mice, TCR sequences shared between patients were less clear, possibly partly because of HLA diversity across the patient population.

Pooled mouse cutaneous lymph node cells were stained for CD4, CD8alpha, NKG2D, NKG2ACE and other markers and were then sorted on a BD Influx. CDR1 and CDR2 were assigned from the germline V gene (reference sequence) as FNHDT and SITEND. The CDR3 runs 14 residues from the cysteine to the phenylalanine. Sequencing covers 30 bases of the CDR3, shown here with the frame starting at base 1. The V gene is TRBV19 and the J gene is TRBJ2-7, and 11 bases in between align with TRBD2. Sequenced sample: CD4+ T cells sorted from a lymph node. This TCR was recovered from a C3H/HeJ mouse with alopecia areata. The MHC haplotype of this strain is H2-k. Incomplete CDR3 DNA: TGTGCCAGCAGTACACGGGACTGGGGGTAT. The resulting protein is CASSTRDWGY. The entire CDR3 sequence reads CASSTRDWGYEQYF.